This T cell receptor beta chain was identified in a study of regulatory T cells in long-lasting Graves disease. Trimming removed 3 bases from V and 5 bases from J; junction bases left unmatched: 5. This CDR3 has 14 amino acids. Germline V gene data show CDR1 as SGHKS and CDR2 as YYEKEE (reference sequence). Study-level findings and limits: Persistent disease preferred TRBV28, TRBJ1-2 and TRBJ2-5; new disease, TRBV20-1 and TRBJ2-1. Lower TCR diversity was seen in persistent Graves' patients than in newly diagnosed ones.

The time point was: persistent/refractory GD, antithyroid drugs over 5 years with positive TRAb. After RNA was extracted from PBMCs, the TCR library was made from it. The diagnosis of Graves' disease used American Thyroid Association guidelines. This clonotype was seen only a few times. No antigen is known for it. In building TCR beta libraries, iRepertoire HTBI primers were used together with Arm-PCR of CDR3 regions. In the original processing: Samples jointly harbored 60 to 65 TRBV and 14 TRBJ segments. MiXCR, run by TCRdb on the multiplex PCR reads, gives a single entry per CDR3 protein. The V and J calls and clone size are TCRdb's, not the authors'. Of 310,000 or so distinct CDR3 sequences listed, about 20% are singletons.

This clonotype originated in a female donor with Graves disease. Sequences were derived from peripheral blood mononuclear cells (PBMCs), sampled when the disease was refractory, from a patient treated with antithyroid drugs. The chain employs TRBV5-5 and TRBJ2-5; TRBD1 aligns across 9 bases. CDR3 residues: CASSSVQGAETQYF. CDR3 nucleotides: TGTGCCAGCAGCTCTGTACAGGGGGCTGAGACCCAGTACTTC. The full variable domain, rest sourced from reference TRBV5-5 and TRBJ2-5, is DAGVTQSPTHLIKTRGQQVTLRCSPISGHKSVSWYQQVLGQGPQFIFQYYEKEERGRGNFPDRFSARQFPNYSSELNVNALLLGDSALYLCASSSVQGAETQYFGPGTRLLVL.